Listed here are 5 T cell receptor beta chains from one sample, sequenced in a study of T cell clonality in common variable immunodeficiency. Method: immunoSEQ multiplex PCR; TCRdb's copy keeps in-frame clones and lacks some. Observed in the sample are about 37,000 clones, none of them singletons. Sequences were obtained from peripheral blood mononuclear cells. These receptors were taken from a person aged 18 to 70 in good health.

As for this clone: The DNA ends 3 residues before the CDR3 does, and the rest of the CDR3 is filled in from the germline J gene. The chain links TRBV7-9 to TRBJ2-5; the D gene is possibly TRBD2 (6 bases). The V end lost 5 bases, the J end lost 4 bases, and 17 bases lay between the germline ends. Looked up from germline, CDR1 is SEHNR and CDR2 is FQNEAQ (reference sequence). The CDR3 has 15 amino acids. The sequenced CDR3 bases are TGTGCCAGCAGCCCGGGGGACGGGGGAGGAGAGACC. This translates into CASSPGDGGGET. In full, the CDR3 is CASSPGDGGGETQYF.

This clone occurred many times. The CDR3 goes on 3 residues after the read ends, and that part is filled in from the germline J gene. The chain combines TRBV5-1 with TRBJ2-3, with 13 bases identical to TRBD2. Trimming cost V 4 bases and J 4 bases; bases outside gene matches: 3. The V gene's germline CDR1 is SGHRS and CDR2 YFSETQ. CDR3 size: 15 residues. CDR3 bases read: TGCGCCAGCAGCCAACTAGCGGGAGGGCCAGATACG. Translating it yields CASSQLAGGPDT. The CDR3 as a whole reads CASSQLAGGPDTQYF.

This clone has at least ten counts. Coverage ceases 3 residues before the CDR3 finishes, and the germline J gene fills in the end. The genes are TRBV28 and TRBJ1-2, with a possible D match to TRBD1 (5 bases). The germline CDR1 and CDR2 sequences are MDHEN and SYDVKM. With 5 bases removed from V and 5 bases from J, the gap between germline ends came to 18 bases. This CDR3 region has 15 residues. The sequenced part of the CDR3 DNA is TGTGCCAGCAGTCGGGGGTGGGGAGCCGAGTATGGC. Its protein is CASSRGWGAEYG. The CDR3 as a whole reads CASSRGWGAEYGYTF.

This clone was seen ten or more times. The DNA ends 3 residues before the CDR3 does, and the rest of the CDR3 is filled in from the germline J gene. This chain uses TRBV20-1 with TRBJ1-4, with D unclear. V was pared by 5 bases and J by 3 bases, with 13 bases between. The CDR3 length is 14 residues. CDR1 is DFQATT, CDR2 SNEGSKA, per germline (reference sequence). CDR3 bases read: TGCAGTGCTCCGGTCAGGAGCCCTAATGAAAAA. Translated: CSAPVRSPNEK. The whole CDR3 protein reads CSAPVRSPNEKLFF.

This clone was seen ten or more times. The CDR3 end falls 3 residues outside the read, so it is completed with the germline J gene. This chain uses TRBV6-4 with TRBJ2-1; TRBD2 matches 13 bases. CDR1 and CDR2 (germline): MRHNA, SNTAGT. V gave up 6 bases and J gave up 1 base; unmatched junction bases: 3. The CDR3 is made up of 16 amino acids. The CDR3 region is CASSLLAGGSYNEQFF. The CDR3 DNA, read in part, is TGTGCCAGCAGCCTACTAGCGGGAGGGTCCTACAATGAG.